Shown below are 8 T cell receptor beta chains from a single sample sequenced in a study of identifying expanded T cells in peripheral blood. Assay used: immunoSEQ multiplex PCR; TCRdb lists only in-frame clones, some missing. Of approximately 90,000 clones in the sample, about 86% were seen once. The sequencing input was blood. The receptors were gathered from a person aged 18-70 years in good health.

The rearrangement uses TRBV6-6 and TRBJ2-5, with a possible D match to TRBD2 (5 bases). The CDR3 extends over 14 amino acids. Trimming left V 0 bases short and J 1 base short, with 6 bases between. Germline CDR1 reads MNHNY; CDR2 reads SVGAGI (reference sequence). The CDR3 spells CASSYSRGQETQYF. The CDR3 DNA reads as TGTGCCAGCAGTTACTCCCGGGGCCAAGAGACCCAGTACTTC.

The chain uses TRBV12-5 and TRBJ1-4; TRBD1 is a possible D gene (6 bases). V lost 3 bases to trimming and J lost 8 bases, with 13 bases between them. The length of the CDR3 is 14 residues. Germline-derived CDR1 and CDR2 are LGHNT and FRNRAP. CDR3 amino acids: CASGFGQGREKLFF. For the CDR3, the DNA is TGTGCTAGTGGTTTCGGTCAGGGGCGCGAAAAACTGTTTTTT.

This sequence joins TRBV5-8 and TRBJ1-1; D unclear. CDR1 is SGHTS and CDR2 is YDEGEE in the germline V gene. This CDR3 contains 16 residues. Between the trimmed V and J ends, which lost 4 bases and 0 bases, there was a span of 16 bases. CDR3 region: CASSRTGGRMNTEAFF. CDR3 bases: TGTGCCAGCAGCCGAACCGGTGGACGGATGAACACTGAAGCTTTCTTT. Supplemented by reference TRBV5-8 and TRBJ1-1, the full variable domain reads EAGVTQSPTHLIKTRGQQATLRCSPISGHTSVYWYQQALGLGLQFLLWYDEGEERNRGNFPPRFSGRQFPNYSSELNVNALELEDSALYLCASSRTGGRMNTEAFFGQGTRLTVV.

This chain joins TRBV19 and TRBJ1-1, with TRBD1 as a possible D gene (6 bases). The V end was cut by 3 bases, the J end by 0 bases, with 8 bases between. This CDR3 spans 14 amino acids. Germline CDR1 LNHDA, CDR2 SQIVND (reference sequence). This chain's CDR3 is CASSMGGLNTEAFF. The CDR3 coding sequence is TGTGCCAGTAGTATGGGGGGCTTGAACACTGAAGCTTTCTTT.

The CDR3 DNA reads TGTGCCAGCAGCTTCGGGGAGACCCAGTACTTC. Translating it yields CASSFGETQYF. V usage is TRBV5-6 and J usage is TRBJ2-5; no definite D call. V was cut by 2 bases and J by 5 bases, with 4 bases left in between. Germline CDR1 is SGHDT and CDR2 is YYEEEE. The CDR3 consists of 11 residues.

The gene calls are TRBV7-6 and TRBJ1-1; unclear D gene. Trimming took off 1 base at V and 2 bases at J, with 5 bases between the two ends. Germline V gene data show CDR1 as SGHVS and CDR2 as FNYEAQ. The CDR3 extends over 13 amino acids. The CDR3 spells CASSLDRNTEAFF. DNA of the CDR3: TGTGCCAGCAGCTTAGATCGAAACACTGAAGCTTTCTTT.

Only a few counts were recorded for this clone. This same CDR3 is encoded by further DNA sequences in the sample. The chain has TRBV6-1 and TRBJ1-2; D possibly corresponds to TRBD1 (5 bases). This CDR3 is built from 13 residues. V was pared by 6 bases and J by 5 bases, with 13 bases between. Germline-derived CDR1 and CDR2 are MNHNS and SASEGT. CDR3 amino acids: CASRPGTDYGYTF. In nucleotides, the CDR3 is TGTGCCAGCAGACCCGGGACGGATTATGGCTACACCTTC.

This clone was picked up a small number of times. The chain is built from TRBV6-5 and TRBJ1-6; D ambiguous. Trimming took 2 bases from V and 5 from J, leaving 7 bases between them. CDR1 and CDR2 from the germline V gene are MNHEY and SVGAGI. The CDR3 totals 14 residues. The CDR3 DNA is TGTGCCAGCAGTTACGGACTGAATAATTCACCCCTCCACTTT. The encoded protein is CASSYGLNNSPLHF.